These 20 T cell receptor beta chains originate from one sample sequenced in a study of OX40 agonist ivuxolimab in advanced cancers. The assay was immunoSEQ multiplex PCR, and TCRdb's table has in-frame clones only and misses some. The table lists tens of thousands of clones, 92% of them singletons, with about 0.61% in the top ten. Sequences were derived from CD4+ or CD8+ T cells sorted from blood, sampled in a trial of the OX40 agonist ivuxolimab. These TCRs come from an adult with an advanced solid tumor such as melanoma, head and neck, liver or kidney cancer.

This sequence joins TRBV19 and TRBJ1-5; D is unclear. The CDR3 totals 16 residues. Germline lookup yields CDR1 LNHDA and CDR2 SQIVND (reference sequence). V was cut by 3 bases and J by 11 bases, with 23 bases left in between. As DNA, the CDR3 is TGTGCCAGTAGTATGAGCACCGGGATTGGTCTGTCGGCCCAGCATTTT. Translation gives CASSMSTGIGLSAQHF.

V usage is TRBV7-2 and J usage is TRBJ2-5; D is perhaps TRBD1 or TRBD2 (6 bases each). Per the germline V gene, CDR1 is SGHTA and CDR2 is FQGNSA. The CDR3 contains 14 residues. The V and J ends lost 5 bases and 2 bases respectively, with 12 bases between them. For the CDR3, the DNA is TGTGCCAGCAGCGGACGAGGGGGGCAAGAGACCCAGTACTTC. Translating it yields CASSGRGGQETQYF.

This clone was recorded once. The rearrangement uses TRBV4-1 and TRBJ2-5; D call uncertain. Germline assignment: CDR1 MGHRA and CDR2 YSYEKL. Trimming removed 0 bases at V and 5 bases at J, with 10 bases between. The CDR3 is made up of 14 amino acids. This chain's CDR3 is CASSQEGKRETQYF. The DNA of the CDR3 is TGCGCCAGCAGCCAAGAAGGGAAGAGGGAGACCCAGTACTTC.

This chain connects TRBV27 to TRBJ1-2; D call uncertain. The V end lost 4 bases, the J end lost 4 bases, and 7 bases lay between the germline ends. The CDR3 contains 12 residues. Germline CDR1 and CDR2: MNHEY and SMNVEV (reference sequence). CDR3 protein: CASSSTGYGYTF. The DNA of the CDR3 is TGTGCCAGCAGTTCGACGGGCTATGGCTACACCTTC.

This chain uses TRBV30 with TRBJ1-2; maybe TRBD1 (5 bases). The CDR3 extends over 10 amino acids. Between the trimmed V and J ends, which lost 2 bases and 11 bases, there was a span of 9 bases. Germline V gene lookup returns CDR1 GTSNPN and CDR2 SVGIG (reference sequence). The CDR3 is CAWSQGGYTF. The DNA for the CDR3 is TGTGCCTGGAGTCAGGGAGGGTACACCTTC. Full variable domain (outside the CDR3, taken from reference TRBV30 and TRBJ1-2): SQTIHQWPATLVQPVGSPLSLECTVEGTSNPNLYWYRQAAGRGLQLLFYSVGIGQISSEVPQNLSASRPQDRQFILSSKKLLLSDSGFYLCAWSQGGYTFGSGTRLTVV.

This sequence joins TRBV6-1 and TRBJ1-2; 9 bases are a match to TRBD1. CDR3 length: 12 residues. Germline CDR1 is MNHNS and CDR2 is SASEGT. Unmatched junction bases numbered 3, after V lost 9 bases and J lost 4 bases. The CDR3 is CARGGQGYGYTF. CDR3 coding DNA: TGTGCCAGGGGGGGACAGGGCTATGGCTACACCTTC.

The chain recombines TRBV18 with TRBJ1-6, with D tentatively TRBD1 (6 bases). Germline V CDR1 and CDR2: KGHSH, LQKENI. V lost 3 bases and J lost 10, with 13 bases in between. This CDR3 region has 14 residues. CDR3 in amino acids: CASSPTGLDSPLHF. Written as DNA, the CDR3 is TGTGCCAGCTCACCCACAGGGTTGGACTCACCCCTCCACTTT.

The rearrangement links TRBV10-3 to TRBJ2-7; TRBD1 aligns across 11 bases. CDR3 length: 15 amino acids. Germline CDR1 is ENHRY and CDR2 is SYGVKD. V shed 6 bases, J shed 4 bases, and the junction held 8 bases outside the gene matches. This CDR3 is CAIRAGTGGGYEQYF. The CDR3 region has the DNA TGTGCCATCAGGGCAGGGACAGGGGGTGGGTACGAGCAGTACTTC.

The rearrangement links TRBV18 to TRBJ1-6; 7 positions match TRBD1. The CDR3 contains 17 residues. Unmatched junction bases numbered 10, after V lost 3 bases and J lost 5 bases. Germline loops: CDR1 KGHSH, CDR2 LQKENI. The CDR3 reads CASSPLGGGMDNSPLHF. The CDR3 nucleotides read TGTGCCAGCTCACCGTTAGGAGGGGGCATGGATAATTCACCCCTCCACTTT.

The rearrangement uses TRBV18 and TRBJ2-7; TRBD1 is a possible D gene (6 bases). V lost 2 bases, J lost 6 bases, and 11 bases lay in between. The germline gives CDR1 KGHSH, CDR2 LQKENI. The CDR3 spans 13 residues. The CDR3 is CASSPGGTGEQYF. The CDR3 DNA is TGTGCCAGCTCACCAGGGGGCACGGGCGAGCAGTACTTC.

The chain joins TRBV6-5 to TRBJ1-3; D remains ambiguous. Germline V gene data show CDR1 as MNHEY and CDR2 as SVGAGI. V was shortened by 7 bases and J by 3 bases, with 7 bases between the two germline ends. The CDR3 consists of 12 residues. The CDR3, as DNA: TGTGCCAGCACGGGGAGTGGAAACACCATATATTTT. This translates into CASTGSGNTIYF.

The chain carries TRBV19 and TRBJ2-2, with unresolved D. V lost 4 bases and J 2 bases, leaving 14 bases between the germline ends. The CDR3 spans 16 residues. Looked up from germline, CDR1 is LNHDA and CDR2 is SQIVND (reference sequence). As DNA, the CDR3 is TGTGCCAGTAGTACCTCGAATTGGGAAAACACCGGGGAGCTGTTTTTT. Encoded protein: CASSTSNWENTGELFF.

CDR3 in DNA: TGTGCCTGGGGGACAGGTGACACCTACGAGCAGTACTTC. Amino acid sequence: CAWGTGDTYEQYF. The chain has TRBV30 and TRBJ2-7; 8 bases are shared with TRBD1. This CDR3 comprises 13 residues. Losses at the gene ends were 5 bases for V and 2 bases for J; bases not matched to a gene: 5. Germline values: CDR1 GTSNPN, CDR2 SVGIG (reference sequence).

The chain is built from TRBV19 and TRBJ1-2, with D perhaps TRBD1 (6 bases). Trimming pared 5 bases from V and 0 bases from J, leaving 13 bases between. CDR1 is LNHDA and CDR2 is SQIVND in the germline V gene (reference sequence). The CDR3 sequence is 15 residues long. The CDR3: CASSGGVRSNYGYTF. DNA for the CDR3: TGTGCCAGTAGTGGGGGCGTCAGGTCTAACTATGGCTACACCTTC.

The chain links TRBV5-1 to TRBJ1-1; 8 bases map to TRBD1. Unmatched junction bases numbered 6, after V lost 3 bases and J lost 5 bases. The CDR3 totals 14 residues. Germline V gene lookup returns CDR1 SGHRS and CDR2 YFSETQ. The CDR3 sequence: CASSSGQGKTEAFF. The CDR3 DNA sequence: TGCGCCAGCAGCTCTGGACAGGGTAAAACTGAAGCTTTCTTT. The full variable domain, its missing parts supplied by reference TRBV5-1 and TRBJ1-1, is KAGVTQTPRYLIKTRGQQVTLSCSPISGHRSVSWYQQTPGQGLQFLFEYFSETQRNKGNFPGRFSGRQFSNSRSEMNVSTLELGDSALYLCASSSGQGKTEAFFGQGTRLTVV.

The count of this clone is one. The chain couples TRBV18 to TRBJ1-2; D not certain. The CDR3 contains 14 residues. V lost 3 bases and J 8 bases, leaving 16 bases between the germline ends. CDR1 KGHSH and CDR2 LQKENI come from the germline V gene. The DNA of the CDR3 is TGTGCCAGCTCACCCGGAGAGTCCTTCGGGGGCTACACCTTC. Translation: CASSPGESFGGYTF.

The chain links TRBV9 to TRBJ2-3; a weak D match, TRBD1 (7 bases). This CDR3 spans 14 amino acids. With 0 bases removed from V and 5 bases from J, the gap between germline ends came to 10 bases. The germline gives CDR1 SGDLS, CDR2 YYNGEE. CDR3 DNA sequence: TGTGCCAGCAGCGTAGCAGGGGGGCTAGATACGCAGTATTTT. This translates into CASSVAGGLDTQYF.

In this sample, this clone turned up a few times. This chain links TRBV29-1 with TRBJ2-7; D may be TRBD1 or TRBD2 (5 bases each). The CDR3 spans 12 residues. V lost 8 bases and J lost 5, with 16 bases in between. In germline, CDR1 is SQVTM, CDR2 ANQGSEA. DNA of the CDR3: TGCAGCCCTGGGGGTTACGTACACGAGCAGTACTTC. Translation: CSPGGYVHEQYF.

The J gene is TRBJ2-1, the V gene TRBV5-1; perhaps D is TRBD1 or TRBD2 (5 bases each). This CDR3 contains 15 residues. V lost 0 bases and J 7 bases, leaving 14 bases between the germline ends. The germline V gene encodes CDR1 SGHRS and CDR2 YFSETQ. CDR3 sequence (DNA): TGCGCCAGCAGCTTGGTTTCCGGGACGCTAAATGAGCAGTTCTTC. Translated, it gives CASSLVSGTLNEQFF.

The rearrangement uses TRBV5-1 and TRBJ1-2, with 9 bases matching TRBD1. The germline gives CDR1 SGHRS, CDR2 YFSETQ. The J segment lost 2 bases and the V segment lost 2 bases, leaving 10 bases of the junction unmatched. The CDR3 extends over 17 amino acids. Here the CDR3 reads CASSFPPGQGANYGYTF. In nucleotides, the CDR3 is TGCGCCAGCAGCTTCCCTCCGGGACAGGGAGCCAACTATGGCTACACCTTC. The full variable domain, its missing parts supplied by reference TRBV5-1 and TRBJ1-2, is KAGVTQTPRYLIKTRGQQVTLSCSPISGHRSVSWYQQTPGQGLQFLFEYFSETQRNKGNFPGRFSGRQFSNSRSEMNVSTLELGDSALYLCASSFPPGQGANYGYTFGSGTRLTVV.